This record concerns one TCR beta chain sequence. What it binds is not known. The data belong to a study of T cell responses to AZD1222 COVID-19 vaccine. The CDR3 has 16 amino acids. The V segment lost 0 bases and the J segment 2 bases; nucleotides outside the gene matches: 6. Germline CDR1 LNHNV, CDR2 YYDKDF (reference sequence). Profiled with immunoSEQ multiplex PCR; TCRdb holds only in-frame clones, not every one. The profile shows about 190,000 clones, 87% of them singletons. General study results and limits: Without day 14 samples, only post-peak T cell repertoires were studied. Epitopes outside B.1.351 and B.1.1.7 mutated regions reportedly drew nearly half of spike TCRs. When two AZD1222 doses had been given, Spike-specific TCR breadth and depth rose.

The J gene is TRBJ2-7, the V gene TRBV15, with 8 bases matching TRBD1. This sample comprised peripheral blood, obtained on day 0 of MenACWY control vaccination. The clonotype was recovered from an adult in good health. The CDR3 region is CATSRDGTGIPYEQYF. The CDR3 DNA reads TGTGCCACCAGCAGAGACGGGACAGGCATCCCCTACGAGCAGTACTTC.